Sequencing of this T cell receptor beta chain was carried out in a study of T-cell reconstitution after alpha-beta-depleted transplantation in children. Study findings and constraints: Fresh T-cell production supplied most of the T-cell counts and diversity seen one year after transplant. Surviving recipient T cells and thymic progenitors accounted for the high day-60 TCRbeta diversity observed in some patients. About two months after transplant, alpha-beta T cells reportedly came from several hundred expanded graft clones.

The CDR3 sequence is 13 residues long. CDR1 and CDR2 (germline): DFQATT, SNEGSKA (reference sequence). J gave up 5 bases and V 6 bases, and 3 bases lay outside the gene matches. Unique molecular identifiers featured in how the TCRbeta library was prepared. TCRdb reprocessed the PCR reads via MiXCR and lists one record per CDR3 protein. The table records under 300,000 distinct CDR3 sequences, approximately 10% of them present only once. In its sample, this clonotype ranks as medium-sized. The antigen is unknown. The genes are TRBV20-1 and TRBJ2-5; 13 positions agree with TRBD2. This sample comprised peripheral blood, obtained 180 days after TCRalphabeta/CD19-depleted stem cell transplant. The source of this sequence is a male patient between 2 and 15 years old who had a stem cell transplant for chronic granulomatous disease, so the T cells may come from the graft donor. The CDR3 sequence is CSAELAGGETQYF. In nucleotides, the CDR3 is TGCAGTGCCGAACTAGCGGGAGGGGAGACCCAGTACTTC.